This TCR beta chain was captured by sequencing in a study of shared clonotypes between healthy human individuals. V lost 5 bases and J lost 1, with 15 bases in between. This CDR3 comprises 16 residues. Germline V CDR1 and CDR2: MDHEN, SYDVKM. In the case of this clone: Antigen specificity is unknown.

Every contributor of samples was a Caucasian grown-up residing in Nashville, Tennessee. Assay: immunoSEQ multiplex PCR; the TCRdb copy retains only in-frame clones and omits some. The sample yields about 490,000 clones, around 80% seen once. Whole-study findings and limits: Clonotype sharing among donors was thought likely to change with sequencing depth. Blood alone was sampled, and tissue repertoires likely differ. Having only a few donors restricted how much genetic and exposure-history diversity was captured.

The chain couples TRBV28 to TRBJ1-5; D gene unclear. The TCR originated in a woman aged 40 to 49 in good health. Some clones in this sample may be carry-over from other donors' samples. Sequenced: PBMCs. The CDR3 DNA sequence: TGTGCCAGCAGTCGTCCCTTGGAGTGGAGCAATCAGCCCCAGCATTTT. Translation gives CASSRPLEWSNQPQHF.